This T cell receptor beta chain stems from a study of regulatory T cells in long-lasting Graves disease. This clonotype was counted only a few times. Unmatched junction bases numbered 6, after V lost 7 bases and J lost 10 bases. CDR1 and CDR2 (germline): LNHDA, SQIVND (reference sequence). The CDR3 has 13 amino acids. For TCR beta, libraries came from iRepertoire HTBI primers and Arm-PCR of CDR3 regions. From the multiplex PCR reads, TCRdb called clonotypes with MiXCR, one entry per CDR3 protein. The top ten clones hold more than 8.5% of a sample with a few hundred thousand distinct CDR3 sequences, roughly 13% of them seen once. Time point of the sample: newly diagnosed GD, antithyroid drugs for less than 3 months. RNA from PBMCs was the source of the TCR library. Staff took approximately 9.9 milliliters of peripheral blood and put it into EDTA tubes. This sample also belongs to another study, concerning T cells in Graves' hyperthyroidism and ophthalmopathy. That report notes: Stable Graves' hyperthyroidism meant no ophthalmopathy progression within 18 months. During a first-round RT-PCR of the TCR CDR3, the HTBI primer set was used.

The chain recombines TRBV19 with TRBJ2-2, with 10 bases that match TRBD2. This sequence originates from a man aged 25-45 years with Graves disease. The sample in question was peripheral blood mononuclear cells (PBMCs), obtained at new diagnosis, from a patient treated with antithyroid drugs. CDR3 in DNA: TGTGCCAGTAAGCGGGAGGGCCGAGCGGAGCTGTTTTTT. It specifies CASKREGRAELFF.